This passage covers 14 T cell receptor beta chains from one sample sequenced in a study of cytomegalovirus exposure and HLA in healthy donors. This PCR relied on a set of 60 Vbeta primers and 13 Jbeta primers. This table comes from immunoSEQ multiplex PCR, and its TCRdb copy is limited to in-frame clones, with some not included. Its clone listing holds about 75,000 clones. Input material: PBMCs. These TCRs come from a man aged 35-49 years in good health and CMV-seronegative.

V gene TRBV10-3 combines with J gene TRBJ1-2; 7 bases line up with TRBD1. CDR1 and CDR2 (germline): ENHRY, SYGVKD. V lost 8 bases, J lost 3 bases, and 9 bases stayed unmatched. This CDR3 is 14 amino acids long. CDR3 residues: CAIASRGSDYGYTF. CDR3 DNA sequence: TGTGCCATCGCATCCAGGGGGTCTGACTATGGCTACACCTTC.

This chain links TRBV5-6 with TRBJ1-2; tentatively, D is TRBD1 (5 bases). The CDR3 length is 16 residues. The germline CDR1 and CDR2 sequences are SGHDT and YYEEEE. The V end lost 3 bases, the J end lost 0 bases, and 15 bases lay between the germline ends. For the CDR3, the DNA is TGTGCCAGCAGCTCAGAATGGGGCGCAGCTAACTATGGCTACACCTTC. Translated: CASSSEWGAANYGYTF.

The rearrangement uses TRBV30 and TRBJ1-6; weak D call: TRBD1 (5 bases). V lost 0 bases and J 8 bases, leaving 20 bases between the germline ends. Per germline, CDR1 GTSNPN and CDR2 SVGIG (reference sequence). The length of the CDR3 is 17 residues. The CDR3 reads CAWSVIVVGHHDSPLHF. In DNA form, the CDR3 reads TGTGCCTGGAGTGTAATTGTGGTAGGACACCATGATTCACCCCTCCACTTT.

The rearrangement links TRBV7-9 to TRBJ1-4, with TRBD1 matching 8 bases. Germline trimming cut 5 bases from V and 0 bases from J; bases unmatched to any gene: 8. Germline CDR1 and CDR2: SEHNR and FQNEAQ (reference sequence). The CDR3 is 17 residues long. The CDR3 loop is CASSPGTGSSTNEKLFF. CDR3 in DNA: TGTGCCAGCAGCCCCGGGACAGGTAGCTCAACTAATGAAAAACTGTTTTTT.

V is TRBV27 and J is TRBJ1-4; the D is unclear. This CDR3 is built from 15 residues. Germline-derived CDR1 and CDR2 are MNHEY and SMNVEV (reference sequence). Trimming cost V 3 bases and J 8 bases, with 16 bases left between them. CDR3 coding DNA: TGTGCCAGCAGTTTTAGCGGTTTTGAGGAGGAAAAACTGTTTTTT. This encodes CASSFSGFEEEKLFF.

The chain recombines TRBV5-1 with TRBJ1-3; perhaps TRBD1 as D (5 bases). The CDR3 is made up of 15 amino acids. The germline CDR1 and CDR2 sequences are SGHRS and YFSETQ. V lost 1 base and J lost 2, with 10 bases in between. The DNA for the CDR3 is TGCGCCAGCAGCTTGCCCAGGGATCCTGGAAACACCATATATTTT. This gives the protein CASSLPRDPGNTIYF.

The chain carries TRBV5-4 and TRBJ2-5; 12 nucleotides match TRBD2. V trimming: 0 bases; J trimming: 1 base; junction bases outside the gene matches: 1. Germline lookup yields CDR1 SGHNT and CDR2 YYREEE (reference sequence). This CDR3 spans 16 amino acids. The CDR3 DNA reads as TGTGCCAGCAGCTTGGGACTAGCGGGGGCCCAAGAGACCCAGTACTTC. This sequence encodes CASSLGLAGAQETQYF.

The chain is built from TRBV7-9 and TRBJ2-2, with TRBD2 matching over 11 bases. Germline V gene sequence: CDR1 SEHNR, CDR2 FQNEAQ (reference sequence). Trimming took 4 bases from V and 6 from J; bases not matched to a gene: 16. The CDR3 sequence is 19 residues long. The CDR3 DNA is TGTGCCAGCAGCTACAACGGGCGGTTTGCTAGCGGGGGGCCCGGGGAGCTGTTTTTT. Its protein product is CASSYNGRFASGGPGELFF.

In the case of this clone: Other DNA sequences in the same sample also yield this CDR3. The chain employs TRBV6-5 and TRBJ2-1; 7 nucleotides line up with TRBD1. The CDR3 is 16 amino acids. CDR1 is MNHEY, CDR2 SVGAGI, per germline. Unmatched junction bases numbered 6, after V lost 0 bases and J lost 4 bases. The CDR3 coding sequence is TGTGCCAGCAGTTACTCGAACAGGGGCCCTTACAATGAGCAGTTCTTC. This codes for CASSYSNRGPYNEQFF.

The CDR3 protein is CASTHAKEYQETQYF. In nucleotides, the CDR3 is TGTGCCAGCACTCACGCTAAGGAGTACCAAGAGACCCAGTACTTC. J is TRBJ2-5 and V is TRBV28; D ambiguous. V lost 7 bases to trimming and J lost 0 bases, with 15 bases between them. The CDR3 consists of 15 residues. Germline CDR1 reads MDHEN; CDR2 reads SYDVKM. Looking up the rest from reference TRBV28 and TRBJ2-5 gives the full variable domain: DVKVTQSSRYLVKRTGEKVFLECVQDMDHENMFWYRQDPGLGLRLIYFSYDVKMKEKGDIPEGYSVSREKKERFSLILESASTNQTSMYLCASTHAKEYQETQYFGPGTRLLVL.

The chain has TRBV11-2 and TRBJ2-3, with D tentatively TRBD2 (6 bases). The CDR3 contains 15 residues. Germline lookup yields CDR1 SGHAT and CDR2 FQNNGV. Trimming left V 0 bases short and J 4 bases short, with 11 bases between. The CDR3: CASSLDSGVADTQYF. The CDR3 coding sequence is TGTGCCAGCAGCTTAGATTCGGGAGTAGCAGATACGCAGTATTTT. The full variable domain, with the rest looked up from reference TRBV11-2 and TRBJ2-3, is EAGVAQSPRYKIIEKRQSVAFWCNPISGHATLYWYQQILGQGPKLLIQFQNNGVVDDSQLPKDRFSAERLKGVDSTLKIQPAKLEDSAVYLCASSLDSGVADTQYFGPGTRLTVL.

J is TRBJ2-1 and V is TRBV5-5; possible D gene TRBD2, 6 bases. CDR1 SGHKS and CDR2 YYEKEE come from the germline V gene (reference sequence). This CDR3 contains 15 residues. The V and J ends lost 4 bases and 6 bases respectively, with 17 bases between them. This CDR3 is CASSPIDGLRNEQFF. CDR3 in DNA: TGTGCCAGCAGCCCGATAGACGGACTACGCAATGAGCAGTTCTTC. The full variable domain, rest sourced from reference TRBV5-5 and TRBJ2-1, is DAGVTQSPTHLIKTRGQQVTLRCSPISGHKSVSWYQQVLGQGPQFIFQYYEKEERGRGNFPDRFSARQFPNYSSELNVNALLLGDSALYLCASSPIDGLRNEQFFGPGTRLTVL.

The chain uses TRBV11-2 and TRBJ1-4, with 8 bases fitting TRBD1. V trimming: 2 bases; J trimming: 5 bases; junction bases outside the gene matches: 4. Germline V gene data show CDR1 as SGHAT and CDR2 as FQNNGV. The CDR3 is 15 residues long. The CDR3 nucleotides read TGTGCCAGCAGCTTATCCTGGACAGGGAATGAAAAACTGTTTTTT. Protein: CASSLSWTGNEKLFF.

This chain links TRBV5-1 with TRBJ2-3, with D maybe TRBD1 (6 bases). The V end lost 4 bases, the J end lost 0 bases, and 9 bases lay between the germline ends. Germline V lookup: CDR1 SGHRS, CDR2 YFSETQ. CDR3 length: 14 residues. The CDR3 loop is CASSPGHSTDTQYF. The CDR3, as DNA: TGCGCCAGCAGCCCGGGACATAGCACAGATACGCAGTATTTT.